This TCR beta chain was profiled in a study of T cell responses to AZD1222 COVID-19 vaccine. Findings and limits, study-wide: Nearly half of spike-specific TCRs reportedly target unmutated variant regions. CD4 TCRs linked to vaccination spanned spike, dominating at 160-218 and 743-854. Seropositive AZD1222 recipients at baseline numbered only five or six. Most donors were white British and more were female, and clonal diversity was possibly underestimated.

In regard to this clone: Its antigen remains unidentified.

V lost 1 base and J lost 6, with 11 bases in between. The CDR3 is made up of 13 amino acids. The germline CDR1 and CDR2 sequences are SGDLS and YYNGEE. Libraries were prepared by immunoSEQ multiplex PCR; TCRdb keeps only in-frame clonotypes and omits some of them. Of just under 85,000 clones in the sample, 86% were seen once. The sequence was obtained from an adult in good health. The rearrangement joins TRBV9 to TRBJ2-7; D uncertain. The starting material was peripheral blood, obtained on day 0 of AZD1222 vaccination. The CDR3 DNA sequence: TGTGCCAGCAGCGTAACTCCCGCTCTCGAGCAGTACTTC. Encoded protein: CASSVTPALEQYF.